These 11 T cell receptor beta chains originate from one sample sequenced in a study of cytomegalovirus exposure and HLA in healthy donors. Use of 60 Vbeta and 13 Jbeta primers characterized the PCR. TCRdb's table, derived via immunoSEQ multiplex PCR, lists solely in-frame clones and lacks some. The listing contains roughly 55,000 clones. Sequencing used PBMCs. Every receptor here comes from a man in his fifties in good health and CMV-seropositive.

Regarding this clone: At one end, the junction sequence differs from germline, possibly due to a read error. The genes are TRBV5-1 and TRBJ2-1; D is unresolved. The CDR3 extends over 11 amino acids. Per germline, CDR1 SGHRS and CDR2 YFSETQ. DNA for the CDR3: TGCGCCAGCAGCTTGGCTGGCGGAAGGATCTTC. Translation gives CASSLAGGRIF. Looking up the rest from reference TRBV5-1 and TRBJ2-1 gives the full variable domain: KAGVTQTPRYLIKTRGQQVTLSCSPISGHRSVSWYQQTPGQGLQFLFEYFSETQRNKGNFPGRFSGRQFSNSRSEMNVSTLELGDSALYLCASSLAGGRIFGPGTRLTVL.

The chain recombines TRBV30 with TRBJ2-2; D possibly corresponds to TRBD1 (5 bases). There are 15 residues in the CDR3. CDR1 GTSNPN and CDR2 SVGIG come from the germline V gene (reference sequence). The V end lost 8 bases, the J end lost 5 bases, and 21 bases lay between the germline ends. CDR3 in amino acids: CAGIRGAGNTGELFF. The CDR3 DNA reads TGTGCCGGGATTAGGGGTGCAGGGAATACCGGGGAGCTGTTTTTT.

The rearrangement joins TRBV30 to TRBJ2-3, with D tentatively TRBD1 (6 bases). Trimming pared 2 bases from V and 11 bases from J, leaving 17 bases between. Germline CDR1 and CDR2: GTSNPN and SVGIG (reference sequence). The CDR3 sequence is 13 residues long. CDR3 protein: CAWSRKQGSGQYF. The DNA for the CDR3 is TGTGCCTGGAGTCGTAAACAGGGATCAGGGCAGTATTTT.

The V gene is TRBV19, the J gene TRBJ2-5; D may be TRBD2 (7 bases). The CDR3 sequence is 16 residues long. V gave up 6 bases and J gave up 5 bases, with 22 bases separating them. The germline V gene encodes CDR1 LNHDA and CDR2 SQIVND (reference sequence). CDR3 amino acids: CASRDTGRGRRETQYF. As DNA, the CDR3 is TGTGCCAGTAGGGACACAGGGCGGGGGAGAAGGGAGACCCAGTACTTC.

The chain employs TRBV9 and TRBJ2-3; D is unclear. Trimming took off 4 bases at V and 5 bases at J, with 17 bases between the two ends. This CDR3 region has 15 residues. The germline V gene has CDR1 SGDLS and CDR2 YYNGEE. The CDR3 coding sequence is TGTGCCAGCAGCCCCTTAAGGAGCGAGGAAGATACGCAGTATTTT. Its translation: CASSPLRSEEDTQYF. The full variable domain, in which reference TRBV9 and TRBJ2-3 provide the parts outside the CDR3, is DSGVTQTPKHLITATGQRVTLRCSPRSGDLSVYWYQQSLDQGLQFLIQYYNGEERAKGNILERFSAQQFPDLHSELNLSSLELGDSALYFCASSPLRSEEDTQYFGPGTRLTVL.

V is TRBV6-5 and J is TRBJ1-1, with 9 bases aligning to TRBD1. There are 14 residues in the CDR3. V lost 4 bases, J lost 3 bases, and 3 bases stayed unmatched. CDR1 is MNHEY and CDR2 is SVGAGI in the germline V gene. The CDR3 nucleotides are TGTGCCAGCAGTTTACAGGGGGCGTACACTGAAGCTTTCTTT. It encodes CASSLQGAYTEAFF.

The rearrangement joins TRBV7-9 to TRBJ2-7; 13 nucleotides match TRBD2. The CDR3 extends over 15 amino acids. Trimming cost V 5 bases and J 4 bases; bases outside gene matches: 5. Germline CDR1 SEHNR, CDR2 FQNEAQ (reference sequence). CDR3: CASSLRTSGRYEQYF. DNA of the CDR3: TGTGCCAGCAGCCTTCGGACTAGCGGGAGATACGAGCAGTACTTC.

The gene calls are TRBV5-6 and TRBJ2-2; 10 nucleotides match TRBD1. This CDR3 contains 15 residues. The trim removed 3 bases at V and 5 bases at J, leaving 4 bases unmatched. CDR1 SGHDT and CDR2 YYEEEE come from the germline V gene. The CDR3 DNA is TGTGCCAGCAGCTCGACAGGGGGCTGGACCGGGGAGCTGTTTTTT. Its protein is CASSSTGGWTGELFF.

This chain uses TRBV19 with TRBJ1-5, with a possible D match to TRBD1 (5 bases). Germline V gene sequence: CDR1 LNHDA, CDR2 SQIVND (reference sequence). Between the trimmed V and J ends, which lost 7 bases and 3 bases, there was a span of 22 bases. CDR3 length: 17 amino acids. The CDR3 spells CASTSRGKGTHNQPQHF. CDR3 DNA: TGTGCCAGTACCTCCCGGGGGAAGGGTACCCACAATCAGCCCCAGCATTTT.

This chain links TRBV6-5 with TRBJ1-1, with 9 bases matching TRBD1. V lost 2 bases, J lost 5 bases, and 6 bases stayed unmatched. This CDR3 is 15 amino acids long. Per germline, CDR1 MNHEY and CDR2 SVGAGI. CDR3 DNA sequence: TGTGCCAGCAGTTACCAACAGGGGGCATTTACTGAAGCTTTCTTT. Translated: CASSYQQGAFTEAFF.

This chain links TRBV9 with TRBJ2-1, with 10 bases aligning to TRBD2. Germline assignment: CDR1 SGDLS and CDR2 YYNGEE. This CDR3 is built from 16 residues. Trimming removed 2 bases from V and 3 bases from J; junction bases left unmatched: 5. This chain's CDR3 is CASSVERGGDYNEQFF. The CDR3 DNA follows: TGTGCCAGCAGCGTCGAGCGGGGGGGCGACTACAATGAGCAGTTCTTC.